This TCR beta chain was identified during a study of T cells in Graves' hyperthyroidism and ophthalmopathy (dated by TCRdb to between 2018 and 2020). Notes on the research overall: Peripheral blood samples were taken at the time of initial diagnosis, prior to any treatment. In more than 5 Graves' hyperthyroidism patients, the study also compared T-cell repertoires from thyroid tissue with T-cell repertoires from blood. The 90 to 100 discovery patients were randomly split 7:3 into training and test sets. Prospective prediction of ophthalmopathy was tested in an independent validation cohort of approximately 18 hyperthyroidism patients and around 16 patients who later progressed to ophthalmopathy. After blood sampling, hyperthyroidism patients were treated with methimazole at a starting dose of 30 mg daily, and ophthalmopathy patients were treated with high-dose intravenous methylprednisolone. TCR Vbeta CDR3 sequencing of 130 to 150 peripheral blood samples (43 ophthalmopathy, under 80 hyperthyroidism and approximately 17 progressor patients) is reported in the paper. To identify distinguishing TCR V-J signatures, a discovery cohort of 90 to 100 patients was used, comprising some 43 with Graves' ophthalmopathy and some 60 with stable Graves' hyperthyroidism.

This clonotype has a count of ten or more. Its antigen remains undetermined. The record has no base qualities; no much larger clone is one base away. Graves' hyperthyroidism was defined as stable when no progression to ophthalmopathy occurred over 18 months of follow-up. Hyperthyroidism patients were newly diagnosed, with disease duration under 2 months, and aged 18 to 65 years. The study excluded patients with uncontrolled infections, other autoimmune diseases, pregnancy or lactation. Diagnoses were established on the basis of clinical symptoms, serum thyroxine and TRAb, thyroid ultrasound, and orbital computed tomography. PBMCs were isolated from about 10 ml of fresh peripheral blood by Ficoll-Paque density gradient centrifugation. Total RNA was extracted using Trizol reagent, and RNA quality was assessed on an Agilent 2100 Bioanalyzer. Overall study results and their limits: Ophthalmopathy was separated from stable hyperthyroidism by a 13 V-J signature model, with approximately 90% sensitivity and around 81% specificity obtained in cross-validation and 80%/75% obtained in testing. During validation, the model predicted progression to ophthalmopathy a median of around 6 months ahead of onset, with roughly 65% sensitivity and 72.22% specificity. Blood samples also contained most of the expanded thyroid clonotypes (frequency above 0.001), which suggests that blood repertoires may reflect thyroid immune responses. No statistical method was used to fix the sample size in advance, and group allocation was not hidden from the investigators.

TCR beta CDR3 regions were amplified from RNA transcripts. The TCR CDR3 was subjected to a first round of RT-PCR using the HTBI primer set and the Qiagen OneStep RT-PCR kit. The libraries were constructed in a second round of multiplex PCR and then size-selected and purified. Paired-end sequencing of the libraries was performed with 100 bp reads on an Illumina HiSeq2000. As for the original processing: Raw data were processed with SOAPnuke, discarding reads with adapters, uncalled bases, mean Phred below 15, or no exact constant-primer or identifier match. COPE v1.2.5 was used to merge the high-quality paired reads, and each unique nucleotide sequence was defined as a clonotype. MiTCR v1.1 was used to align the clonotypes against IMGT TRBV, TRBD and TRBJ reference segments. Only V-J combinations with frequency above 0.0001, covering 99% to 99.2% of repertoires, were analysed. The TCS score was defined as F50 (clonal expansion) divided by E x V (chaos), with BLOSUM62-based TCRdist calculated between CDR3 peptides within each V-J. Welch's t-statistics and random forest reduced just over 500 V-J features to roughly 13, which were used in a naive Bayes classifier (R e1071). TCRdb redid the processing of the public reads, applying fastp at Q25 and MiXCR, and retained in-frame beta chains. Duplicate CDR3 protein sequences are folded into a single record with the most common DNA and genes. Here the V and J calls rest on TCRdb's processing, not on the authors' analysis. In this sample the table shows 95,000 to 110,000 distinct CDR3 sequences, more than 15% of which occur a single time. The biggest ten clones account for 42% of the sample.

Sequenced: blood. The TCR sequence derives from a woman in her forties or fifties with Graves' hyperthyroidism.

This receptor has the CDR3 CSVQGGRTDTQYF. The nucleotide sequence reads TGCAGCGTCCAGGGTGGTCGCACAGATACGCAGTATTTT. The chain joins TRBV29-1 to TRBJ2-3; matching of 5 bases hints at TRBD1 as the D gene. V is reduced by 6 bases and J by 1 base, leaving a spacing of 11 bases between them. Its CDR3 holds 13 amino acids, cysteine through phenylalanine. Of all the DNA, just the CDR3 is kept, 39 bases in frame from base 1. Sequences SQVTM (CDR1) and ANQGSEA (CDR2) are obtained from the germline V gene.